The 3 T cell receptor beta chains below were found in one sample sequenced in a study of T cell changes during pregnancy in multiple sclerosis. Clones were read by immunoSEQ multiplex PCR, and TCRdb kept only the in-frame ones, dropping some. Of 84,000 or so clones listed, 94% are singletons. The specimen was peripheral blood, collected in the third trimester of pregnancy. The receptors come from a female donor with multiple sclerosis, enrolled in a pregnancy study.

The chain joins TRBV6-1 to TRBJ2-7; maybe TRBD1 (6 bases). Germline V gene lookup returns CDR1 MNHNS and CDR2 SASEGT. CDR3 length equals 15 residues. V lost 1 base and J 6 bases, leaving 16 bases between the germline ends. The CDR3 region is CASSEEAGALSEQYF. The DNA of the CDR3 is TGTGCCAGCAGTGAAGAGGCAGGGGCCCTCTCCGAGCAGTACTTC.

The J gene is TRBJ2-7, the V gene TRBV27, with a weak D call TRBD1 (6 bases). V lost 1 base, J lost 2 bases, and 15 bases lay in between. The V gene's germline CDR1 is MNHEY and CDR2 SMNVEV (reference sequence). The length of the CDR3 is 16 residues. CDR3 nucleotide sequence: TGTGCCAGCAGTTTATTACAGGGTCACGGACCCTACGAGCAGTACTTC. Its protein is CASSLLQGHGPYEQYF.

The chain couples TRBV7-3 to TRBJ1-2; no reliable D call. Trimming removed 0 bases at V and 5 bases at J, with 7 bases between. This CDR3 spans 13 amino acids. The germline gives CDR1 SGHTA, CDR2 FQGTGA. CDR3 DNA: TGTGCCAGCAGCTTAACCGGGTCATATGGCTACACCTTC. It is translated as CASSLTGSYGYTF.